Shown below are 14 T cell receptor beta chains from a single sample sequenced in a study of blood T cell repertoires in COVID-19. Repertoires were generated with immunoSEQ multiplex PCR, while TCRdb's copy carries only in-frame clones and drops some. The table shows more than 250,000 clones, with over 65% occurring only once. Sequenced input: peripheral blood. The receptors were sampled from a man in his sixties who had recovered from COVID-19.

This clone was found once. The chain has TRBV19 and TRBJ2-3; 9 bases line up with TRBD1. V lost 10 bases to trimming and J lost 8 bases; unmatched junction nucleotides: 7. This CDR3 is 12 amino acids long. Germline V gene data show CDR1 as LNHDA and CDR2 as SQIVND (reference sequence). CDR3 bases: TGTGCCACCCGACAGGGGGTGAGTACGCAGTATTTT. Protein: CATRQGVSTQYF.

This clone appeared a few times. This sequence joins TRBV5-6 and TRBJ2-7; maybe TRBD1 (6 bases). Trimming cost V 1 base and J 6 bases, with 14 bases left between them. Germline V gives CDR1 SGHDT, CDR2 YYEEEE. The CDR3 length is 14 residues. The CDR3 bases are TGTGCCAGCAGCTTGTATGCCAGGGGCCCCGAGCAGTACTTC. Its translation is CASSLYARGPEQYF.

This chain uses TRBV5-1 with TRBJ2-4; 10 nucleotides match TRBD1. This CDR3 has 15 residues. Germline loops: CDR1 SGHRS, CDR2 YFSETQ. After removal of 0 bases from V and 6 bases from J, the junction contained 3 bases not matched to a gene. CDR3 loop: CASSLGQGAGNIQYF. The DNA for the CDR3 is TGCGCCAGCAGCTTGGGACAGGGGGCCGGAAACATTCAGTACTTC.

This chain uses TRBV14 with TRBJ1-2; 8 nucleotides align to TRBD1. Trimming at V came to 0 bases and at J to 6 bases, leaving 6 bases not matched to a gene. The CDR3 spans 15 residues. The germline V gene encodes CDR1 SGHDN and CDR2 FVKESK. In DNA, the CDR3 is TGTGCCAGCAGCCAAGATTACAGGGGGACGGATGGCTACACCTTC. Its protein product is CASSQDYRGTDGYTF.

CDR3 in amino acids: CAISTGKGTEAFF. The CDR3 DNA sequence: TGTGCCATCAGCACAGGGAAGGGCACTGAAGCTTTCTTT. The chain carries TRBV10-3 and TRBJ1-1; a weak D match, TRBD1 (6 bases). Germline CDR1 ENHRY, CDR2 SYGVKD. The CDR3 loop spans 13 amino acids. The ends were cut back, 6 bases at V and 4 bases at J, with 12 bases in the middle.

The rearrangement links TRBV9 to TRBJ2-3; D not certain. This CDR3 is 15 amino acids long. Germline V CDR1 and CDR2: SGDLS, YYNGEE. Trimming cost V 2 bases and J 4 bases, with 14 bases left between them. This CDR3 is CASSVSSTVSDTQYF. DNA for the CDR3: TGTGCCAGCAGCGTTAGTTCAACAGTTTCAGATACGCAGTATTTT.

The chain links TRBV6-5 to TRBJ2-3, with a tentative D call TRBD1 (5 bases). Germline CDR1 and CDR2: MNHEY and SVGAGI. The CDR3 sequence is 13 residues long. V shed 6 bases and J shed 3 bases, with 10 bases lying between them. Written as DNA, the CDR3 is TGTGCCAGCAGAAACAGGCCTACAGATACGCAGTATTTT. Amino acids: CASRNRPTDTQYF.

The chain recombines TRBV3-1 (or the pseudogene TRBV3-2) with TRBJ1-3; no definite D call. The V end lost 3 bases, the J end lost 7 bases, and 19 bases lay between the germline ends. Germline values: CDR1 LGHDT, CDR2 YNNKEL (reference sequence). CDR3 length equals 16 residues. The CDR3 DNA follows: TGTGCCAGCAGCCAGGAGGGCGCAGGACGGTACAACACCATATATTTT. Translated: CASSQEGAGRYNTIYF.

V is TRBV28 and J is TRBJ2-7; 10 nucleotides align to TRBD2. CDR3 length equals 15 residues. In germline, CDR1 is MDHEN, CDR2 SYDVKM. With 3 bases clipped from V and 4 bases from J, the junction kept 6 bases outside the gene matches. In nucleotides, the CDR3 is TGTGCCAGCAGTTTCTTAGCGGGGGGACCGTACGAGCAGTACTTC. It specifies CASSFLAGGPYEQYF.

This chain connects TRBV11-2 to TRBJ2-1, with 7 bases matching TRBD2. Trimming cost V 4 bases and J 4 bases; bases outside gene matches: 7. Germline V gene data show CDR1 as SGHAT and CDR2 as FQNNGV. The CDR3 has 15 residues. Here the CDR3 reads CASSSPSGLYNEQFF. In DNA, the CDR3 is TGTGCCAGCAGCTCACCTAGCGGACTATACAATGAGCAGTTCTTC.

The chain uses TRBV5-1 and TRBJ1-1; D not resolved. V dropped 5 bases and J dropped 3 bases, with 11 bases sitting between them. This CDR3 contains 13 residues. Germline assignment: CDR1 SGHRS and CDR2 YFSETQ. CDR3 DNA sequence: TGCGCCAGCAGGTACAGTTATGACACTGAAGCTTTCTTT. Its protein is CASRYSYDTEAFF.

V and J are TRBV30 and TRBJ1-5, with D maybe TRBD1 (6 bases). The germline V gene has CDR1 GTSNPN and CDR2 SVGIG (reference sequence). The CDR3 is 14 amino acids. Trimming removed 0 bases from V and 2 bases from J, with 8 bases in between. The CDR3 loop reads CAWSVQGGNQPQHF. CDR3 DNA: TGTGCCTGGAGTGTACAGGGTGGCAATCAGCCCCAGCATTTT.

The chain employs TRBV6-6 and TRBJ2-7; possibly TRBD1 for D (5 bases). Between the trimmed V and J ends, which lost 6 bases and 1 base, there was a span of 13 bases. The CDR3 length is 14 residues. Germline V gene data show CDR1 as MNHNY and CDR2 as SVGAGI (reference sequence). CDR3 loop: CASRMDTGSYEQYF. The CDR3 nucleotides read TGTGCCAGCAGGATGGACACTGGTTCCTACGAGCAGTACTTC.

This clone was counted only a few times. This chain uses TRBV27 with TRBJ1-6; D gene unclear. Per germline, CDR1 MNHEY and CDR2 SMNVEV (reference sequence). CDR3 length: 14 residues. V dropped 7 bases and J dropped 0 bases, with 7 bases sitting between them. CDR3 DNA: TGTGCCAGCAAGTGGAGCTCCTATAATTCACCCCTCCACTTT. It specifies CASKWSSYNSPLHF.